These 28 T cell receptor beta chains share one sample of origin, sequenced in a study of cytomegalovirus exposure and HLA in healthy donors. The PCR made use of 60 Vbeta and 13 Jbeta primers. TCRdb keeps only in-frame clones here, not all; method: immunoSEQ multiplex PCR. The sample holds 120,000 or so clones, over 75% seen once. What was sequenced was PBMCs. The receptors originated from a woman younger than 35 in good health and CMV-seronegative.

V and J are TRBV4-3 and TRBJ1-1; possibly TRBD1 for D (6 bases). V was shortened by 1 base and J by 4 bases, with 10 bases between the two germline ends. This CDR3 comprises 14 residues. Germline values: CDR1 LGHNA, CDR2 YSLEER. As DNA, the CDR3 is TGCGCCAGCAGCCAAGGTTCAGGGGTCACTGAAGCTTTCTTT. As protein: CASSQGSGVTEAFF.

The J gene is TRBJ1-6, the V gene TRBV11-2; TRBD1 is a possible D gene (5 bases). This CDR3 spans 14 amino acids. Germline-derived CDR1 and CDR2 are SGHAT and FQNNGV. Trimming stripped 7 bases from V and 4 bases from J, with 11 bases between. The CDR3 DNA sequence: TGTGCCAGCAATCGGGGGGGATATAATTCACCCCTCCACTTT. Its protein is CASNRGGYNSPLHF.

The rearrangement uses TRBV19 and TRBJ1-1; tentative D call: TRBD1 (5 bases). The germline V gene encodes CDR1 LNHDA and CDR2 SQIVND (reference sequence). The CDR3 consists of 16 residues. V was pared by 3 bases and J by 0 bases, with 14 bases between. The CDR3, as DNA: TGTGCCAGTAGTATCAGCCGACAGTTCATGAACACTGAAGCTTTCTTT. Its translation is CASSISRQFMNTEAFF.

This rearrangement joins TRBV5-1 to TRBJ1-4; TRBD1 aligns across 9 bases. V shed 5 bases, J shed 6 bases, and the junction held 5 bases outside the gene matches. CDR1 is SGHRS, CDR2 YFSETQ, per germline. The CDR3 runs 14 residues. The CDR3 nucleotides read TGCGCCAGCAGGAGGGACAGGGCGTATGAAAAACTGTTTTTT. Encoded protein: CASRRDRAYEKLFF.

This chain links TRBV5-1 with TRBJ2-3, with no clear D. Trimming shortened V by 4 bases and J by 2 bases, and 11 bases separated the two germline ends. This CDR3 contains 14 residues. Germline V lookup: CDR1 SGHRS, CDR2 YFSETQ. For the CDR3, the DNA is TGCGCCAGCAGCACCGGGTCCTACACAGATACGCAGTATTTT. Translation gives CASSTGSYTDTQYF.

CDR3 loop: CASSLTGAGETQYF. In nucleotides, the CDR3 is TGCGCCAGCAGCCTTACAGGGGCGGGGGAGACCCAGTACTTC. The J gene is TRBJ2-5, the V gene TRBV5-1, with D possibly being TRBD1 (7 bases). Trimming took 4 bases from V and 5 from J, leaving 15 bases between them. The CDR3 is 14 amino acids. The germline gives CDR1 SGHRS, CDR2 YFSETQ. The full variable domain, its missing parts supplied by reference TRBV5-1 and TRBJ2-5, is KAGVTQTPRYLIKTRGQQVTLSCSPISGHRSVSWYQQTPGQGLQFLFEYFSETQRNKGNFPGRFSGRQFSNSRSEMNVSTLELGDSALYLCASSLTGAGETQYFGPGTRLLVL.

V usage is TRBV2 and J usage is TRBJ2-5; either TRBD1 or TRBD2 may supply D (5 bases each). With the DNA end fitting TRBJ2-7 better, the J assignment may be wrong. Per germline, CDR1 SNHLY and CDR2 FYNNEI. The length of the CDR3 is 12 residues. CDR3 protein: CASRGDSYEQYF. The CDR3 DNA follows: TGTGCCAGCAGGGGGGACTCCTACGAGCAGTACTTC.

The chain carries TRBV10-2 and TRBJ1-1, with D uncertain. The CDR3 contains 13 residues. Germline CDR1 WSHSY, CDR2 SAAADI. Trimming left V 5 bases short and J 4 bases short, with 11 bases between. The CDR3 nucleotides are TGCGCCAGCAGTAAGGTCGAGGTCACTGAAGCTTTCTTT. The encoded protein is CASSKVEVTEAFF.

In DNA form, the CDR3 reads TGTGCCAGCAGTGAACTAGACAGGTATTCACCCCTCCACTTT. Its translation: CASSELDRYSPLHF. The J gene is TRBJ1-6, the V gene TRBV6-5, with D possibly TRBD1 on 6 matching bases. The CDR3 is made up of 14 amino acids. Trimming pared 5 bases from V and 8 bases from J, leaving 13 bases between. CDR1 is MNHEY and CDR2 is SVGAGI in the germline V gene.

The CDR3 is CASSPPQRRTPYNEQFF. The CDR3, as DNA: TGTGCCAGCAGCCCACCCCAGCGGAGAACCCCCTACAATGAGCAGTTCTTC. The chain links TRBV7-9 to TRBJ2-1, with D possibly matching TRBD2 (5 bases). Germline values: CDR1 SEHNR, CDR2 FQNEAQ (reference sequence). Deletions cut 5 bases from V and 2 bases from J, with 19 bases between. This CDR3 spans 17 amino acids. The full variable domain, with the rest looked up from reference TRBV7-9 and TRBJ2-1, is DTGVSQNPRHKITKRGQNVTFRCDPISEHNRLYWYRQTLGQGPEFLTYFQNEAQLEKSRLLSDRFSAERPKGSFSTLEIQRTEQGDSAMYLCASSPPQRRTPYNEQFFGPGTRLTVL.

This clone was recorded only once. The V call is TRBV10-3, the J call TRBJ2-1, with TRBD2 identical over 9 bases. This CDR3 comprises 17 residues. Germline-derived CDR1 and CDR2 are ENHRY and SYGVKD. V was pared by 0 bases and J by 4 bases, with 7 bases of the junction left unmatched. The CDR3, as DNA: TGTGCCATCAGTGAGTCTGAGTCTAGCGGGAAATACAATGAGCAGTTCTTC. It codes for CAISESESSGKYNEQFF.

The chain has TRBV7-2 and TRBJ1-5; TRBD1 is a possible D gene (5 bases). CDR1 is SGHTA, CDR2 FQGNSA, per germline. This CDR3 spans 14 amino acids. V gave up 1 base and J gave up 9 bases, with 13 bases separating them. Here the CDR3 reads CASSLVGRGSPQHF. The CDR3 region has the DNA TGTGCCAGCAGCTTAGTAGGGAGGGGTTCGCCCCAGCATTTT.

This clone was recorded once. V and J are TRBV28 and TRBJ1-1, with 8 bases that match TRBD1. Trimming cost V 2 bases and J 4 bases; bases outside gene matches: 3. CDR3 length: 14 residues. The germline V gene encodes CDR1 MDHEN and CDR2 SYDVKM. CDR3 amino acids: CASSLAGGSTEAFF. CDR3 sequence (DNA): TGTGCCAGCAGTTTAGCAGGGGGCAGCACTGAAGCTTTCTTT.

The chain recombines TRBV27 with TRBJ1-2, with D uncertain. Germline CDR1 and CDR2: MNHEY and SMNVEV (reference sequence). This CDR3 comprises 15 residues. V lost 3 bases, J lost 4 bases, and 15 bases lay in between. The DNA of the CDR3 is TGTGCCAGCAGTTTCGGCATCGGAGGAGGCTATGGCTACACCTTC. It is translated as CASSFGIGGGYGYTF.

Comments on this clone: Distinct nucleotide sequences in the sample also encode this CDR3. The genes are TRBV2 and TRBJ1-1, with TRBD1 matching 7 bases. V shed 10 bases, J shed 1 base, and the junction held 3 bases outside the gene matches. Germline-derived CDR1 and CDR2 are SNHLY and FYNNEI. The CDR3 length is 12 residues. The DNA of the CDR3 is TGTGCCACCCGACAGGGGAACACTGAAGCTTTCTTT. Translation gives CATRQGNTEAFF. Full variable domain (missing parts from reference TRBV2 and TRBJ1-1): EPEVTQTPSHQVTQMGQEVILRCVPISNHLYFYWYRQILGQKVEFLVSFYNNEISEKSEIFDDQFSVERPDGSNFTLKIRSTKLEDSAMYFCATRQGNTEAFFGQGTRLTVV.

This clone is a singleton in its sample. The rearrangement uses TRBV5-1 and TRBJ2-7; the match to TRBD1 covers 9 bases. Germline assignment: CDR1 SGHRS and CDR2 YFSETQ. The CDR3 spans 15 residues. J lost 4 bases, V lost 0 bases, and 5 bases had no gene match. CDR3 DNA: TGCGCCAGCAGCTTGGAGGGGACAGGGTGGTACGAGCAGTACTTC. Translation gives CASSLEGTGWYEQYF.

The rearrangement uses TRBV6-5 and TRBJ1-1; D unresolved. Germline values: CDR1 MNHEY, CDR2 SVGAGI. Between the trimmed V and J ends, which lost 10 bases and 2 bases, there was a span of 14 bases. CDR3 length: 13 amino acids. The CDR3 bases are TGTGCCACCGGACTGATTCACAACACTGAAGCTTTCTTT. It is translated as CATGLIHNTEAFF.

J is TRBJ1-6 and V is TRBV27; D is possibly TRBD1 (5 bases). Trimming took 4 bases from V and 9 from J, leaving 19 bases between them. Germline V lookup: CDR1 MNHEY, CDR2 SMNVEV (reference sequence). The CDR3 runs 16 residues. The DNA for the CDR3 is TGTGCCAGCAGTTCTCCTCGGAGGGGAGTCAGTTCACCCCTCCACTTT. Residues: CASSSPRRGVSSPLHF.

The chain has TRBV5-6 and TRBJ2-1; 7 bases agree with TRBD2. The length of the CDR3 is 16 residues. Germline V gene data show CDR1 as SGHDT and CDR2 as YYEEEE. V lost 4 bases, J lost 2 bases, and 9 bases stayed unmatched. This chain's CDR3 is CASSTLGGNPYNEQFF. CDR3 nucleotides: TGTGCCAGCAGCACCTTGGGAGGGAACCCCTACAATGAGCAGTTCTTC. The full variable domain, completed using reference TRBV5-6 and TRBJ2-1, is DAGVTQSPTHLIKTRGQQVTLRCSPKSGHDTVSWYQQALGQGPQFIFQYYEEEERQRGNFPDRFSGHQFPNYSSELNVNALLLGDSALYLCASSTLGGNPYNEQFFGPGTRLTVL.

The chain combines TRBV18 with TRBJ2-7; D unresolved. Trimming shortened V by 6 bases and J by 5 bases, and 11 bases separated the two germline ends. Germline V gives CDR1 KGHSH, CDR2 LQKENI. This CDR3 is 12 amino acids long. The DNA of the CDR3 is TGTGCCAGCTCCCCAAGAGTCGACGAGCAGTACTTC. Protein sequence: CASSPRVDEQYF.

The V gene is TRBV9, the J gene TRBJ1-3; weak D call: TRBD1 (5 bases). This CDR3 is 16 amino acids long. V lost 0 bases and J 0 bases, leaving 10 bases between the germline ends. Per germline, CDR1 SGDLS and CDR2 YYNGEE. CDR3 DNA sequence: TGTGCCAGCAGCGTAGCTCACAGGTCCTCTGGAAACACCATATATTTT. Its protein product is CASSVAHRSSGNTIYF.

The V and J genes are TRBV7-6 and TRBJ1-4; 7 positions match TRBD1. Germline V gives CDR1 SGHVS, CDR2 FNYEAQ. This CDR3 region has 15 residues. Trimming cost V 2 bases and J 4 bases; bases outside gene matches: 4. CDR3 nucleotides: TGTGCCAGCAGCTTAACAGGGGCCGTTAATGAAAAACTGTTTTTT. Translating gives CASSLTGAVNEKLFF.

Of note for this clone: Relative to the germline gene, one junction end is altered; a read error may explain this. The CDR3 reads CASRRVSNQPQHF. In nucleotides, the CDR3 is TGTGCTAGCAGGCGTGTGAGCAATCAGCCCCAGCATTTT. The chain has TRBV6-5 and TRBJ1-5; D call uncertain. The CDR3 consists of 13 residues. Germline loops: CDR1 MNHEY, CDR2 SVGAGI.

This clone was found a few times. The chain uses TRBV4-1 and TRBJ1-2; 8 bases are a match to TRBD1. The J segment lost 6 bases and the V segment lost 0 bases, leaving 15 bases of the junction unmatched. Germline V gives CDR1 MGHRA, CDR2 YSYEKL. This CDR3 region has 18 residues. For the CDR3, the DNA is TGCGCCAGCAGCCAAGATTCCTTCCCTCAGGGGGCGAGTAATGGCTACACCTTC. Protein sequence: CASSQDSFPQGASNGYTF.

V is TRBV11-2 and J is TRBJ2-5; D is unclear. The length of the CDR3 is 13 residues. Looked up from germline, CDR1 is SGHAT and CDR2 is FQNNGV. V was pared by 5 bases and J by 3 bases, with 10 bases between. CDR3 region: CASSLAREETQYF. CDR3 DNA sequence: TGTGCCAGCAGCCTCGCCCGGGAAGAGACCCAGTACTTC.

Turning to this clone: The DNA is left out, because the CDR3 cannot be placed on it with certainty; the CDR3 is given as TCRdb lists it. V gene TRBV5-1 combines with J gene TRBJ1-2; TRBD1 reflects the table's D call only, with no check against the DNA. From germline, CDR1 is SGHRS and CDR2 YFSETQ. The CDR3 numbers 16 amino acids, ends counted. The CDR3 here is CASSFARGTRGPSNTF.

The rearrangement uses TRBV30 and TRBJ1-2; 10 positions agree with TRBD1. Germline trimming cut 5 bases from V and 7 bases from J; bases unmatched to any gene: 7. Germline CDR1 and CDR2: GTSNPN and SVGIG (reference sequence). The CDR3 extends over 13 amino acids. The CDR3 DNA follows: TGTGCCTGGCCCCGGGACAGGGGAAGTGGCTACACCTTC. Amino acid sequence: CAWPRDRGSGYTF.

The genes are TRBV7-2 and TRBJ1-5; 7 nucleotides line up with TRBD1. CDR1 SGHTA and CDR2 FQGNSA come from the germline V gene. The CDR3 is 16 residues long. With V trimmed by 1 base and J by 3 bases, 6 bases remained unmatched. The CDR3 bases are TGTGCCAGCAGCTTAGAAGTCGGGACAGTCAATCAGCCCCAGCATTTT. Translating gives CASSLEVGTVNQPQHF. The variable domain in full, with the rest retrieved from reference TRBV7-2 and TRBJ1-5, is GAGVSQSPSNKVTEKGKDVELRCDPISGHTALYWYRQSLGQGLEFLIYFQGNSAPDKSGLPSDRFSAERTGGSVSTLTIQRTQQEDSAVYLCASSLEVGTVNQPQHFGDGTRLSIL.